These T cell receptor beta chains were read from a single sample in a study of T-cell memory formation after mild COVID-19. TCRdb redid the calling of the 5' RACE reads with MiXCR, one entry per CDR3 protein. The table lists 250,000 to 300,000 distinct CDR3 sequences, around 15% of them singletons. The sequencing input was PBMCs or a T cell subset sorted from them (not recorded which). These receptors all come from a man younger than 35 who had mild COVID-19 (a few samples of this study predate the infection). Cell type and time point are not known. CDR3s include the opening cysteine and the closing phenylalanine or tryptophan. D genes are given only for firm matches. Size values are once, few and many counts, or a class for expanded clones, and some rows have none.

TRBD2	15	TRBV7-2	TRBJ2-3	few	CASDRERGRTDTQYF	TGTGCCAGCGATAGGGAGCGGGGCCGCACAGATACGCAGTATTTT
TRBD1	14	TRBV18	TRBJ2-5	NA	CASSPQGQRETQYF	TGTGCCAGCTCACCACAGGGACAGAGGGAGACCCAGTACTTC
NA	11	TRBV20-1	TRBJ1-4	few	CAGGEAEKLFF	TGCGCCGGGGGGGAAGCGGAAAAACTGTTTTTT
TRBD2	16	TRBV9	TRBJ2-2	NA	CASSARLAGDTGELFF	TGTGCCAGCAGCGCTCGACTAGCGGGGGACACCGGGGAGCTGTTTTTT
TRBD2	16	TRBV5-1	TRBJ2-3	NA	CASSFTARAGGNTQYF	TGCGCCAGCAGCTTCACTGCTCGAGCGGGGGGAAATACGCAGTATTTT
TRBD1	15	TRBV12-3/TRBV12-4	TRBJ2-5	NA	CASSLGQGAQETQYF	TGTGCCAGCAGTTTAGGACAGGGGGCCCAAGAGACCCAGTACTTC
NA	14	TRBV5-6	TRBJ2-3	NA	CASLGGGWADTQYF	TGTGCCAGCTTGGGTGGGGGCTGGGCAGATACGCAGTATTTT
NA	17	TRBV4-1	TRBJ1-2	few	CASSQFRRDTRNYGYTF	TGCGCCAGCAGCCAATTTCGTAGGGATACCCGCAACTATGGCTACACCTTC
NA	16	TRBV7-8	TRBJ2-2	NA	CASSLEPRANTGELFF	TGTGCCAGCAGCTTAGAGCCCAGGGCGAACACCGGGGAGCTGTTTTTT
TRBD1	21	TRBV4-1	TRBJ2-2	few	CASSQGLLRTGTSGDTGELFF	TGCGCCAGCAGCCAAGGCCTGCTTAGGACAGGGACCTCTGGGGACACCGGGGAGCTGTTTTTT
NA	15	TRBV9	TRBJ1-1	NA	CASSVGGARGTEAFF	TGTGCCAGCAGCGTAGGAGGGGCGAGGGGCACTGAAGCTTTCTTT
NA	14	TRBV5-1	TRBJ1-6	few	CASSAQVSGSPLHF	TGCGCCAGCAGCGCGCAGGTTTCGGGTTCACCCCTCCACTTT
NA	16	TRBV12-3/TRBV12-4	TRBJ2-5	few	CASTDALLGPGMAQYF	TGTGCCAGCACCGACGCTCTCCTGGGACCCGGTATGGCCCAGTACTTC
TRBD1	15	TRBV4-1	TRBJ1-2	NA	CASSQQGQGAYGYTF	TGCGCCAGCAGCCAACAGGGACAGGGTGCCTATGGCTACACCTTC
NA	14	TRBV6-4	TRBJ2-2	NA	CASSRDFNTGELFF	TGTGCCAGCAGCCGGGACTTTAACACCGGGGAGCTGTTTTTT
NA	15	TRBV7-2	TRBJ1-5	NA	CASSLARRINQPQHF	TGTGCCAGCAGCTTAGCGCGCAGAATCAATCAGCCCCAGCATTTT
TRBD1	15	TRBV6-6	TRBJ2-7	NA	CASSSRDRISYEQYF	TGTGCCAGCAGTTCTCGGGACAGGATTTCCTACGAGCAGTACTTC